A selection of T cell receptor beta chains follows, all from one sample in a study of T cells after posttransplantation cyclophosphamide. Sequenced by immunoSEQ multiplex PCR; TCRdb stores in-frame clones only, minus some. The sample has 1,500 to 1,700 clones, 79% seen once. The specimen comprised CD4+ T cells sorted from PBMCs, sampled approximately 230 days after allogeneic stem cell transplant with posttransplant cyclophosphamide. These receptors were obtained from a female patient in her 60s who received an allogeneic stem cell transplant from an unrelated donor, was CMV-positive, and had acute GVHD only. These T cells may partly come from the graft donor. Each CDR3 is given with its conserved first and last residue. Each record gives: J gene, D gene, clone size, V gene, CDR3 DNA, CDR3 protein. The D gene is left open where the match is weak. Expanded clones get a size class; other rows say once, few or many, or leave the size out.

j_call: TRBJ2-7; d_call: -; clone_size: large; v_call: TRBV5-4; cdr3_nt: TGTGCCAGCAGCTTGGCAGGGAAAGGCTCCTACGAGCAGTACTTC; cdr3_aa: CASSLAGKGSYEQYF
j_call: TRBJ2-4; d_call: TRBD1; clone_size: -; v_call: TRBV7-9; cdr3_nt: TGTGCCAGCAGCTTAGGGCACCGGGACAGGGGTGACATTCAGTACTTC; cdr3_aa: CASSLGHRDRGDIQYF
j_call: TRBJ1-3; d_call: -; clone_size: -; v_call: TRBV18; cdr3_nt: TGTGCCAGCTCTCCCGGGGTCCGACCTGGAAACACCATATATTTT; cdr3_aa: CASSPGVRPGNTIYF
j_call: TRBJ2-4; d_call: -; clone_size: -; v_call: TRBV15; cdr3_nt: TGTGCCACCAGCGGCTCATCCAGGGGAGGGAGAAACATTCAGTACTTC; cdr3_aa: CATSGSSRGGRNIQYF
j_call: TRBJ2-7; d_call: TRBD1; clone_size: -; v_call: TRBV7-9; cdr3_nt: TGTGCCAGCAGCCTAATACAGGGGGCCCACGAGCAGTACTTC; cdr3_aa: CASSLIQGAHEQYF
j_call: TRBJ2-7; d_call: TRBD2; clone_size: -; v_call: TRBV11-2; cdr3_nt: TGTGCCAGCAGCTCCGCTTGGCCAGCGGGGGACACCTACGAGCAGTACTTC; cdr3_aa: CASSSAWPAGDTYEQYF
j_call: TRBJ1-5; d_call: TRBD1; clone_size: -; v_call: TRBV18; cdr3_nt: TGTGCCAGCTCTGGGGACAGAATGGATCAGCCCCAGCATTTT; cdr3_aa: CASSGDRMDQPQHF
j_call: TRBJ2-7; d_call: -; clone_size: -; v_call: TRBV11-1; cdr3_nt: TGTGCCAGCAGCGCGCTTACAGGGCTCTTCTACGAGCAGTACTTC; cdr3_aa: CASSALTGLFYEQYF
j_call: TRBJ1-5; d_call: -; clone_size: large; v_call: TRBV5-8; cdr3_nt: TGTGCCAGCAGCTTGGCAGCAGGCGCCAATCAGCCCCAGCATTTT; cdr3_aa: CASSLAAGANQPQHF
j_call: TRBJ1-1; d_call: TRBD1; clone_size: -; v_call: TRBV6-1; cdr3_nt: TGTGCCAGCAGTCCTAACAGGGGAAACACTGAAGCTTTCTTT; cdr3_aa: CASSPNRGNTEAFF
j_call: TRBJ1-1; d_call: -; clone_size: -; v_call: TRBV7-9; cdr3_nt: TGTGCCAGCAGCTTAGTTCTCGGACGGGGGAACGCTGAAGCTTTCTTT; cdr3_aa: CASSLVLGRGNAEAFF